The sequence of this T cell receptor beta chain was determined in a study of blood T cell repertoires in COVID-19. Background on the study: Both acute and convalescent COVID-19 samples were obtained from the United States, Italy and Spain. PBMCs, B-cell-depleted T cells, or T cells were the source of the cDNA or gDNA that made up the material.

Germline lookup yields CDR1 LGHNA and CDR2 YSLEER. The CDR3 runs 15 residues. V gave up 3 bases and J gave up 9 bases, with 19 bases separating them. Authors' data handling: Reference gene primer amplification in the assay estimated nucleated cell counts. Repertoires were generated with immunoSEQ multiplex PCR, while TCRdb's copy carries only in-frame clones and drops some. Clone size and V and J calls were adopted from that table, with D and trimming inferred from the DNA. Here the sample spans 150,000 to 200,000 clones, more than 80% being singletons. V and J are TRBV4-3 and TRBJ2-3, with D tentatively TRBD2 (6 bases). Sequencing used peripheral blood. This receptor was obtained from a human donor in a cohort sampled during active COVID-19. This CDR3 is CASSQDYQGTVTQYF. DNA of the CDR3: TGCGCCAGCAGCCAGGACTACCAGGGCACAGTCACGCAGTATTTT.